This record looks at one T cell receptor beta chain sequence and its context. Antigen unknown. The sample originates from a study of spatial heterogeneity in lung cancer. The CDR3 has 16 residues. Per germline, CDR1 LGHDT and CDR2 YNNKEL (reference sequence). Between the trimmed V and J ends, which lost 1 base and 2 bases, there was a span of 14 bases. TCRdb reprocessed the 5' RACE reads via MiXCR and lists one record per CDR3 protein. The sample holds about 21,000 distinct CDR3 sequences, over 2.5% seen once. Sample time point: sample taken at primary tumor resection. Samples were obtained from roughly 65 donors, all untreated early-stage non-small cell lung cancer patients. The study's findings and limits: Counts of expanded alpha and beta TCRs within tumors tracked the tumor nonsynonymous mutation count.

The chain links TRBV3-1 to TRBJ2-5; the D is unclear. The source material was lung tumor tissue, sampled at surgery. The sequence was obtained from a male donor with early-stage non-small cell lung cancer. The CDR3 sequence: CASSQVGTEPQETQYF. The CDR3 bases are TGTGCCAGCAGCCAAGTTGGTACCGAACCTCAAGAGACCCAGTACTTC.